This T cell receptor beta chain stems from a study of T cell clones after liver transplantation. About the study: TCRbeta sequencing after a pre-transplant mixed lymphocyte reaction identified graft-donor-reactive clones, later tracked in post-transplant blood. Whole-study results and caveats: Migration into the graft, not deletion, may explain lost graft donor-reactive T cells. A larger donor-reactive than third-party decline suggested partial antigen-specific deletion.

The assay was immunoSEQ multiplex PCR, and TCRdb's table has in-frame clones only and misses some. Of 90,000 to 120,000 clones listed, more than 75% were seen once; the top ten hold just under 1%. The germline V gene encodes CDR1 KGHSH and CDR2 LQKENI. This CDR3 is 17 amino acids long. Trimming removed 3 bases from V and 0 bases from J, with 15 bases in between. About this clone itself: Its antigen is not identified.

The rearrangement uses TRBV18 and TRBJ1-5; possible D gene TRBD1, 6 bases. The specimen comprised CD4+ T cells from blood, sampled before liver transplant. This sequence originates from a human donor who received a liver transplant. In DNA form, the CDR3 reads TGTGCCAGCTCACCCTTGAGGGGGGAAAATAGCAATCAGCCCCAGCATTTT. It specifies CASSPLRGENSNQPQHF. The entire variable domain, with the rest obtained from reference TRBV18 and TRBJ1-5, is as follows: NAGVMQNPRHLVRRRGQEARLRCSPMKGHSHVYWYRQLPEEGLKFMVYLQKENIIDESGMPKERFSAEFPKEGPSILRIQQVVRGDSAAYFCASSPLRGENSNQPQHFGDGTRLSIL.